This T cell receptor (beta chain) appears in the sequencing data of a study of blood T cell repertoires in COVID-19. Across the study: The origin of the acute and convalescent COVID-19 samples was the United States, Italy and Spain. From T cells, B-cell-depleted T cells, or PBMCs came the material, which was cDNA or gDNA.

Authors' methods: Quantification of nucleated cells was approximated via reference gene primer amplification. This table comes from immunoSEQ multiplex PCR, and its TCRdb copy is limited to in-frame clones, with some not included. The V and J calls and clone size are taken from that table; D and trimming were inferred from the DNA. The sample consists of about 140,000 clones, about 84% of them appearing once. The V and J ends lost 0 bases and 0 bases respectively, with 12 bases between them. In germline, CDR1 is MGHRA, CDR2 YSYEKL. CDR3 size: 18 residues. The specimen sequenced was peripheral blood. This sequence was found in a human donor in a cohort sampled during active COVID-19. J is TRBJ2-6 and V is TRBV4-1, with D perhaps TRBD2 (6 bases). The CDR3 region has the DNA TGCGCCAGCAGCCAAGAAACGGGACTGCCCTCTGGGGCCAACGTCCTGACTTTC. The encoded protein is CASSQETGLPSGANVLTF.